The 6 T cell receptor beta chains below all came from one sample that was sequenced in a study of early stage breast cancer tumors. Clones were read by immunoSEQ multiplex PCR, and TCRdb kept only the in-frame ones, dropping some. This repertoire shows about 36,000 clones, roughly 70% found once; its top ten account for 6.8%. The sequencing input was blood. Receptors originate from a person aged 55 to 75 with breast cancer.

V gene TRBV27 combines with J gene TRBJ2-7, with a tentative D call TRBD1 (6 bases). This CDR3 spans 14 amino acids. V lost 1 base to trimming and J lost 4 bases, with 11 bases between them. The germline gives CDR1 MNHEY, CDR2 SMNVEV (reference sequence). The CDR3 spells CASSLLGAEYEQYF. DNA for the CDR3: TGTGCCAGCAGTTTATTGGGGGCGGAATACGAGCAGTACTTC.

This clone was found a few times. This chain connects TRBV12-5 to TRBJ1-1; a possible D gene is TRBD1 (5 bases). The germline V and J ends were trimmed by 2 bases and 1 base, with 11 bases remaining between them. There are 15 residues in the CDR3. Germline-derived CDR1 and CDR2 are LGHNT and FRNRAP. The CDR3: CASGLTRGSNTEAFF. Here the CDR3 DNA reads TGTGCTAGTGGTTTGACGCGGGGGTCGAACACTGAAGCTTTCTTT.

This clone appeared a few times. The chain carries TRBV7-2 and TRBJ1-3; TRBD1 matches 7 bases. The ends lost 2 bases at V and 4 bases at J; junction bases unmatched: 5. This CDR3 region has 15 residues. Germline V gene sequence: CDR1 SGHTA, CDR2 FQGNSA. CDR3 sequence: CASSLRQGVGNTIYF. In DNA form, the CDR3 reads TGTGCCAGCAGCTTAAGGCAGGGGGTAGGAAACACCATATATTTT. The entire variable domain, with the rest obtained from reference TRBV7-2 and TRBJ1-3, is as follows: GAGVSQSPSNKVTEKGKDVELRCDPISGHTALYWYRQSLGQGLEFLIYFQGNSAPDKSGLPSDRFSAERTGGSVSTLTIQRTQQEDSAVYLCASSLRQGVGNTIYFGEGSWLTVV.

V and J are TRBV6-1 and TRBJ1-1; no firm D call. V shed 6 bases and J shed 1 base, with 9 bases lying between them. This CDR3 has 13 amino acids. From germline, CDR1 is MNHNS and CDR2 SASEGT. CDR3 loop: CASSRTRNTEAFF. The DNA of the CDR3 is TGTGCCAGCAGCCGGACCAGGAACACTGAAGCTTTCTTT.

This sequence joins TRBV27 and TRBJ1-3; the D is unclear. V was pared by 2 bases and J by 1 base, with 6 bases between. This CDR3 has 14 amino acids. Germline V gene lookup returns CDR1 MNHEY and CDR2 SMNVEV (reference sequence). CDR3 residues: CASSLRGSGNTIYF. Here the CDR3 DNA reads TGTGCCAGCAGTTTACGAGGTTCTGGAAACACCATATATTTT.

The CDR3 loop reads CASSSSGKNTGELFF. The CDR3 nucleotides read TGTGCCAGCAGCTCTAGCGGGAAAAACACCGGGGAGCTGTTTTTT. This rearrangement joins TRBV5-4 to TRBJ2-2, with 9 bases identical to TRBD2. V was pared by 3 bases and J by 2 bases, with 2 bases of the junction left unmatched. The CDR3 is made up of 15 amino acids. CDR1 is SGHNT, CDR2 YYREEE, per germline (reference sequence). Full variable domain (missing parts from reference TRBV5-4 and TRBJ2-2): ETGVTQSPTHLIKTRGQQVTLRCSSQSGHNTVSWYQQALGQGPQFIFQYYREEENGRGNFPPRFSGLQFPNYSSELNVNALELDDSALYLCASSSSGKNTGELFFGEGSRLTVL.